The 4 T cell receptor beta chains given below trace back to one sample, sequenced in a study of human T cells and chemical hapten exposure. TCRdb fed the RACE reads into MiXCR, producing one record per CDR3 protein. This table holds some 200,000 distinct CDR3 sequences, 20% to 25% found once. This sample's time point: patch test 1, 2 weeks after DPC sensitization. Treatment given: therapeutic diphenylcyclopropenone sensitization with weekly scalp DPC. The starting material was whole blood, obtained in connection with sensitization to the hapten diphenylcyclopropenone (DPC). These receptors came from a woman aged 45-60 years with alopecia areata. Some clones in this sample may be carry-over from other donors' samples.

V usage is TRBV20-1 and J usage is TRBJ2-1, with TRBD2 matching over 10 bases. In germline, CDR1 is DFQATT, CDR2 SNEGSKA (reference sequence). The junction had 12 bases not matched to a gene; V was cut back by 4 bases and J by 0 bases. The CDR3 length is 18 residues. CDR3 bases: TGCAGTGCTAAGCTGCTACTAGCGGGACTAGGCTCCTACAATGAGCAGTTCTTC. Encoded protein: CSAKLLLAGLGSYNEQFF.

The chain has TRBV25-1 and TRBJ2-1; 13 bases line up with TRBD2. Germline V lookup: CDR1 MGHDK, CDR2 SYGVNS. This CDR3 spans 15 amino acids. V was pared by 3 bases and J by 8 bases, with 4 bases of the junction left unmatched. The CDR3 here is CASSEGLAGRDEQFF. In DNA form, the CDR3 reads TGTGCCAGCAGTGAGGGACTAGCGGGAAGGGATGAGCAGTTCTTC.

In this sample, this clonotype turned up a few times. The CDR3 loop is CASSSWTSGGNEQFF. For the CDR3, the DNA is TGTGCCAGCAGCAGTTGGACTAGCGGGGGTAATGAGCAGTTCTTC. J is TRBJ2-1 and V is TRBV7-2; 13 nucleotides match TRBD2. The CDR3 is made up of 15 amino acids. Losses at the gene ends were 5 bases for V and 7 bases for J; bases not matched to a gene: 5. In germline, CDR1 is SGHTA, CDR2 FQGNSA.

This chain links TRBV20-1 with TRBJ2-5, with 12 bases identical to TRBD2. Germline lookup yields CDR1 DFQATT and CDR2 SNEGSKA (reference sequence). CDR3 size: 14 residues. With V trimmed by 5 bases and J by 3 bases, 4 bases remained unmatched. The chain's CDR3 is CSAGRLAGEETQYF. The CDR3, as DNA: TGCAGTGCTGGCCGACTAGCGGGAGAAGAGACCCAGTACTTC.